This T cell receptor beta chain came from a study of blood T cell repertoires in COVID-19. Study background: Samples taken during acute and convalescent COVID-19 were collected in the United States, Italy and Spain. PBMCs, B-cell-depleted T cells, or T cells provided the cDNA or gDNA that made up the material.

Per the germline V gene, CDR1 is SQVTM and CDR2 is ANQGSEA. This CDR3 has 17 residues. Trimming cost V 1 base and J 3 bases; bases outside gene matches: 14. Patients of the Seattle cohort, enrolled during active infection, were followed longitudinally. Original processing methods: Amplification of reference gene primers provided the estimated nucleated cell counts. Assay used: immunoSEQ multiplex PCR; TCRdb lists only in-frame clones, some missing. The V and J calls and clone size are taken from that table; D and trimming were inferred from the DNA. The data show about 200,000 clones, 85% seen once. The chain recombines TRBV29-1 with TRBJ1-2; TRBD1 matches 7 bases. This clonotype was sampled from a man aged 55 to 70 with COVID-19, enrolled during active disease. Sequencing was performed on peripheral blood. The CDR3 sequence: CSVEAVQGSRRDYGYTF. In DNA form, the CDR3 reads TGCAGCGTTGAAGCAGTACAGGGGTCCCGCCGGGACTATGGCTACACCTTC.